Listed here is a single T cell receptor (beta chain). The target antigen is unknown. Trimming took off 7 bases at V and 0 bases at J, with 22 bases between the two ends. This CDR3 contains 18 residues. Germline V gene data show CDR1 as MGHRA and CDR2 as YSYEKL. These data are taken from a study of T cell responses to AZD1222 COVID-19 vaccine. The study, taken as a whole, reports: Repertoires were obtained only post-peak T cell response. There were mostly white British donors and more females than males, and clonal diversity was possibly underestimated.

TCRdb's table, derived via immunoSEQ multiplex PCR, lists solely in-frame clones and lacks some. Of some 120,000 clones in the sample, 80% to 90% were seen once. The clonotype originates from an adult in good health. Sequencing was performed on peripheral blood, taken on day 0 of AZD1222 vaccination. This chain connects TRBV4-1 to TRBJ1-3; D gene unclear. CDR3 sequence reads: CASMSHRTGAFSGNTIYF. The DNA for the CDR3 is TGCGCCAGCATGTCTCACCGGACGGGAGCTTTCTCTGGAAACACCATATATTTT.